This T cell receptor beta chain was found in a study of technical replicates of blood from a handful of donors. This CDR3 is built from 15 residues. Trimming left V 1 base short and J 0 bases short, with 8 bases between. The germline CDR1 and CDR2 sequences are SEHNR and FQNEAQ (reference sequence). Clones were read by immunoSEQ multiplex PCR, and TCRdb kept only the in-frame ones, dropping some. The profile shows about 60,000 clones, 85% to 90% of them singletons. This sequence joins TRBV7-9 and TRBJ2-3; no firm D call. Material: PBMCs. This sequence originates from a human donor in good health. Some clones in this sample may be carry-over from other donors' samples. CDR3 bases: TGTGCCAGCAGCTTAGTCCGCCAGAGCACAGATACGCAGTATTTT. Translated: CASSLVRQSTDTQYF.